This T cell receptor (beta chain) was recovered during a study of shared clonotypes between healthy human individuals. Study results and limitations: Naive CD4 clonotypes overlapped across several donors at roughly 5%.

At a deep level, the assay was run. This table comes from immunoSEQ multiplex PCR, and its TCRdb copy is limited to in-frame clones, with some not included. The sample lists roughly 850,000 clones; approximately 96% were seen once. As for this clone: Its antigen is currently unknown.

The germline CDR1 and CDR2 sequences are SGHVS and FNYEAQ. The length of the CDR3 is 17 residues. V dropped 2 bases and J dropped 4 bases, with 17 bases sitting between them. Terminally differentiated effector memory CD45RA+ cells were excluded from the naive CD8 cells, which were CD45RO-negative and positively selected for CCR7. The sequence was collected from a man younger than 40 in good health. J is TRBJ2-2 and V is TRBV7-6; D is perhaps TRBD2 (6 bases). Specimen: naive CD8+ T cells sorted from blood. DNA of the CDR3: TGTGCCAGCAGCTTAACTATACGGGAGAGGGGCACCGGGGAGCTGTTTTTT. The encoded protein is CASSLTIRERGTGELFF.